The 27 T cell receptor beta chains given below trace back to one sample, sequenced in a study of vaccination effects on CD4 cells after COVID-19. The protocol was immunoSEQ multiplex PCR, while the TCRdb copy is restricted to in-frame clones and leaves out a portion. The profile covers about 45,000 clones, with roughly 65% appearing a single time and more than 30% taken by the ten largest. With the ViraFEST assay, the study expanded antigen-specific CD4+ T cells using viral peptide pools, then sequenced them. It was after approximately 10 days of culture that CD4+ T cells were isolated. Confirmation by PCR established that the person had SARS-CoV-2 infection between March and December 2020. Their target antigens are unknown. Sequencing was performed on CD4+ T cells from PBMCs cultured with a peptide pool, taken before COVID-19 vaccination. The receptor source for this set is a human donor who had a prior SARS-CoV-2 infection.

The chain couples TRBV19 to TRBJ2-7; 8 bases fit TRBD2. Germline V gene data show CDR1 as LNHDA and CDR2 as SQIVND (reference sequence). After removal of 2 bases from V and 6 bases from J, the junction contained 9 bases not matched to a gene. CDR3 length: 15 residues. The CDR3 loop is CASSINPSGSTEQYF. DNA for the CDR3: TGTGCCAGTAGTATAAATCCCAGCGGGAGCACCGAGCAGTACTTC.

The chain couples TRBV7-9 to TRBJ2-7, with 12 bases identical to TRBD2. Unmatched junction bases numbered 3, after V lost 2 bases and J lost 4 bases. CDR1 is SEHNR, CDR2 FQNEAQ, per germline (reference sequence). This CDR3 is 15 amino acids long. The CDR3 coding sequence is TGTGCCAGCAGCTTACCTAGCGGGGGGGCGTACGAGCAGTACTTC. Protein product: CASSLPSGGAYEQYF. Looking up the rest from reference TRBV7-9 and TRBJ2-7 gives the full variable domain: DTGVSQNPRHKITKRGQNVTFRCDPISEHNRLYWYRQTLGQGPEFLTYFQNEAQLEKSRLLSDRFSAERPKGSFSTLEIQRTEQGDSAMYLCASSLPSGGAYEQYFGPGTRLTVT.

This rearrangement joins TRBV7-8 to TRBJ1-1; 8 bases align to TRBD1. This CDR3 is 14 amino acids long. V was clipped by 5 bases and J by 11 bases; unmatched bases: 13. Germline V lookup: CDR1 SGHVS, CDR2 FQNEAQ. CDR3 in DNA: TGTGCCAGCAGCCGAGACACCAGGGGGCTGGTCGCTTTCTTT. Translating it yields CASSRDTRGLVAFF.

The CDR3 coding sequence is TGTGCCAGCAGCCGTAACGCGGTCTCCAATTACAATGAGCAGTTCTTC. Translation: CASSRNAVSNYNEQFF. The chain has TRBV9 and TRBJ2-1; D remains ambiguous. The V end was cut by 4 bases, the J end by 4 bases, with 18 bases between. CDR1 SGDLS and CDR2 YYNGEE come from the germline V gene. This CDR3 spans 16 amino acids.

V is TRBV4-2 and J is TRBJ2-7; 9 bases are a match to TRBD1. With 0 bases clipped from V and 7 bases from J, the junction kept 10 bases outside the gene matches. This CDR3 is 16 amino acids long. Germline-derived CDR1 and CDR2 are LGHNA and YNFKEQ. CDR3 sequence: CASSQDAGTGSQEQYF. In DNA form, the CDR3 reads TGTGCCAGCAGCCAAGATGCTGGGACAGGGTCGCAAGAGCAGTACTTC.

The count of this clone is one. The chain couples TRBV7-6 to TRBJ2-1; D is possibly TRBD2 (6 bases). This CDR3 region has 17 residues. Germline lookup yields CDR1 SGHVS and CDR2 FNYEAQ. V dropped 5 bases and J dropped 0 bases, with 17 bases sitting between them. CDR3 sequence reads: CASSQKPGGPSYNEQFF. Here the CDR3 DNA reads TGTGCCAGCAGCCAGAAGCCCGGGGGTCCCTCCTACAATGAGCAGTTCTTC.

There are a few counts of this clone. This chain connects TRBV5-4 to TRBJ2-3; TRBD2 agrees at 13 bases. This CDR3 has 16 amino acids. Germline-derived CDR1 and CDR2 are SGHNT and YYREEE (reference sequence). V gave up 4 bases and J gave up 1 base; unmatched junction bases: 3. The DNA of the CDR3 is TGTGCCAGCAGCACCGGACTAGCGGGGGGCACAGATACGCAGTATTTT. Translating gives CASSTGLAGGTDTQYF.

V and J are TRBV7-9 and TRBJ2-5, with 7 bases identical to TRBD2. J lost 5 bases, V lost 2 bases, and 8 bases had no gene match. Germline V gives CDR1 SEHNR, CDR2 FQNEAQ (reference sequence). The CDR3 spans 15 residues. This CDR3 is CASSLRDGRRETQYF. CDR3 coding DNA: TGTGCCAGCAGCTTACGGGACGGGAGGAGGGAGACCCAGTACTTC.

The genes are TRBV3-1 (or the pseudogene TRBV3-2) and TRBJ2-7, with TRBD2 identical over 9 bases. With V trimmed by 6 bases and J by 4 bases, 4 bases remained unmatched. From germline, CDR1 is LGHDT and CDR2 YNNKEL (reference sequence). The CDR3 has 13 residues. The CDR3, as DNA: TGTGCCAGCAGTAGAGCGGGGGGTTACGAGCAGTACTTC. This codes for CASSRAGGYEQYF.

The chain combines TRBV11-2 with TRBJ1-1, with TRBD1 as a possible D gene (5 bases). Germline V gene lookup returns CDR1 SGHAT and CDR2 FQNNGV. Trimming shortened V by 3 bases and J by 0 bases, and 5 bases separated the two germline ends. The CDR3 spans 13 residues. Written as DNA, the CDR3 is TGTGCCAGCAGCTTGGGACTGAACACTGAAGCTTTCTTT. This gives the protein CASSLGLNTEAFF.

The V and J genes are TRBV29-1 and TRBJ2-5; the D call may be TRBD1 or TRBD2 (5 bases each). The V end lost 5 bases, the J end lost 5 bases, and 18 bases lay between the germline ends. The length of the CDR3 is 14 residues. Germline V gene sequence: CDR1 SQVTM, CDR2 ANQGSEA. Here the CDR3 reads CSVKEDTLGETQYF. CDR3 coding DNA: TGCAGCGTTAAGGAGGACACTCTAGGGGAGACCCAGTACTTC. Full variable domain (remainder filled in from reference TRBV29-1 and TRBJ2-5): SAVISQKPSRDICQRGTSLTIQCQVDSQVTMMFWYRQQPGQSLTLIATANQGSEATYESGFVIDKFPISRPNLTFSTLTVSNMSPEDSSIYLCSVKEDTLGETQYFGPGTRLLVL.

This clone was seen only a few times. CDR3 sequence: CAWSGGNYQPQHF. DNA for the CDR3: TGTGCCTGGAGCGGGGGAAACTATCAGCCCCAGCATTTT. This sequence joins TRBV30 and TRBJ1-5; D is perhaps TRBD1 (5 bases). Germline assignment: CDR1 GTSNPN and CDR2 SVGIG (reference sequence). Trimming left V 3 bases short and J 5 bases short, with 11 bases between. The CDR3 has 13 residues. Supplemented by reference TRBV30 and TRBJ1-5, the full variable domain reads SQTIHQWPATLVQPVGSPLSLECTVEGTSNPNLYWYRQAAGRGLQLLFYSVGIGQISSEVPQNLSASRPQDRQFILSSKKLLLSDSGFYLCAWSGGNYQPQHFGDGTRLSIL.

V is TRBV19 and J is TRBJ2-5, with TRBD1 matching 8 bases. V dropped 4 bases and J dropped 5; count of bases not matched to a gene: 6. Per germline, CDR1 LNHDA and CDR2 SQIVND (reference sequence). CDR3 size: 14 residues. The CDR3 protein is CASSTSGGEETQYF. CDR3 sequence (DNA): TGTGCCAGTAGTACCTCAGGGGGCGAGGAGACCCAGTACTTC.

This clone has more than one count but fewer than ten. The chain combines TRBV7-2 with TRBJ2-2; weak D call: TRBD2 (6 bases). The ends were cut back, 8 bases at V and 6 bases at J, with 16 bases in the middle. Per the germline V gene, CDR1 is SGHTA and CDR2 is FQGNSA. The CDR3 is 14 amino acids. The DNA of the CDR3 is TGTGCCAGCTCCCGTGGGGGGATTCCCGGGGAGCTGTTTTTT. Translated: CASSRGGIPGELFF.

This clone was detected only once. The rearrangement joins TRBV7-9 to TRBJ2-1; D tentatively fits TRBD1 or TRBD2 (7 bases each). The CDR3 sequence is 14 residues long. Trimming stripped 5 bases from V and 9 bases from J, with 17 bases between. From germline, CDR1 is SEHNR and CDR2 FQNEAQ (reference sequence). In DNA, the CDR3 is TGTGCCAGCAGCGGATGGGGGGGACAGTCTGAGCAGTTCTTC. This translates into CASSGWGGQSEQFF.

This rearrangement joins TRBV3-1 (or the pseudogene TRBV3-2) to TRBJ2-6; D is uncertain. CDR1 is LGHDT, CDR2 YNNKEL, per germline (reference sequence). The CDR3 spans 15 residues. Trimming pared 0 bases from V and 4 bases from J, leaving 7 bases between. The chain's CDR3 is CASSQELSGANVLTF. Written as DNA, the CDR3 is TGTGCCAGCAGCCAAGAATTGAGCGGGGCCAACGTCCTGACTTTC.

The J gene is TRBJ2-3, the V gene TRBV3-1 (or the pseudogene TRBV3-2), with D uncertain. Germline V gene data show CDR1 as LGHDT and CDR2 as YNNKEL (reference sequence). The length of the CDR3 is 12 residues. V lost 0 bases and J 9 bases, leaving 7 bases between the germline ends. The DNA of the CDR3 is TGTGCCAGCAGCCAAGATATCCGGACGCAGTATTTT. This encodes CASSQDIRTQYF.

This clone was seen a handful of times. The gene calls are TRBV7-2 and TRBJ1-1; no firm D call. V was clipped by 1 base and J by 1 base, with 7 bases between them. The CDR3 sequence is 14 residues long. The germline V gene encodes CDR1 SGHTA and CDR2 FQGNSA. In DNA, the CDR3 is TGTGCCAGCAGCTTAGTGGGCCAGAACACTGAAGCTTTCTTT. This translates into CASSLVGQNTEAFF.

The CDR3: CASSMGRRDQPQHF. DNA of the CDR3: TGTGCCAGTAGCATGGGTCGTAGGGATCAGCCCCAGCATTTT. V gene TRBV19 combines with J gene TRBJ1-5; D is unclear. CDR1 and CDR2 from the germline V gene are LNHDA and SQIVND (reference sequence). The CDR3 length is 14 residues. The ends were cut back, 6 bases at V and 5 bases at J, with 14 bases in the middle. Drawing the rest from reference TRBV19 and TRBJ1-5, the complete variable domain is DGGITQSPKYLFRKEGQNVTLSCEQNLNHDAMYWYRQDPGQGLRLIYYSQIVNDFQKGDIAEGYSVSREKKESFPLTVTSAQKNPTAFYLCASSMGRRDQPQHFGDGTRLSIL.

This rearrangement joins TRBV12-3 or TRBV12-4 to TRBJ1-4, with 7 bases aligning to TRBD1. Germline trimming cut 4 bases from V and 11 bases from J; bases unmatched to any gene: 1. This CDR3 is 11 amino acids long. CDR3 sequence: CASSWDSKLFF. The CDR3 nucleotides are TGTGCCAGCAGTTGGGACAGCAAACTGTTTTTT.

V gene TRBV3-1 (or the pseudogene TRBV3-2) combines with J gene TRBJ2-1; 10 nucleotides align to TRBD2. From germline, CDR1 is LGHDT and CDR2 YNNKEL (reference sequence). The CDR3 length is 15 residues. The V gene end was trimmed by 3 bases and the J gene end by 6 bases; junction bases not matched to a gene: 5. The CDR3 loop reads CASSHMVAGGNEQFF. The CDR3, as DNA: TGTGCCAGCAGCCATATGGTAGCGGGGGGCAATGAGCAGTTCTTC.

The chain has TRBV7-9 and TRBJ1-6, with D possibly being TRBD1 (6 bases). The germline V and J ends were trimmed by 4 bases and 4 bases, with 8 bases remaining between them. The germline V gene encodes CDR1 SEHNR and CDR2 FQNEAQ (reference sequence). This CDR3 region has 14 residues. In DNA, the CDR3 is TGTGCCAGCAGCTCAGGACAGTATAATTCACCCCTCCACTTT. It encodes CASSSGQYNSPLHF.

V gene TRBV7-6 combines with J gene TRBJ2-2, with D perhaps matching TRBD1 (6 bases). Germline loops: CDR1 SGHVS, CDR2 FNYEAQ. The germline V and J ends were trimmed by 2 bases and 2 bases, with 9 bases remaining between them. The CDR3 is 15 residues long. CDR3 sequence: CASSLRGTNTGELFF. The CDR3, as DNA: TGTGCCAGCAGCTTAAGGGGGACCAACACCGGGGAGCTGTTTTTT.

The V and J genes are TRBV11-3 and TRBJ2-7; 11 nucleotides match TRBD1. Germline trimming cut 1 base from V and 8 bases from J; bases unmatched to any gene: 13. CDR1 and CDR2 (germline): SGHNT, YENEEA. The CDR3 contains 17 residues. As DNA, the CDR3 is TGTGCCAGCAGCTTAGCGGGACCCGGGACAGGGGGAAGTAAGCAGTACTTC. It is translated as CASSLAGPGTGGSKQYF.

The chain has TRBV5-1 and TRBJ2-1, with 9 bases fitting TRBD1. With V trimmed by 1 base and J by 4 bases, 9 bases remained unmatched. Germline CDR1 reads SGHRS; CDR2 reads YFSETQ. This CDR3 is 17 amino acids long. The CDR3 DNA reads as TGCGCCAGCAGCTTGAGGCGACAGGGGGTGAGGTACAATGAGCAGTTCTTC. Its translation: CASSLRRQGVRYNEQFF.

This clone was counted a few times. The CDR3 sequence is CASRVYNSPLHF. As DNA, the CDR3 is TGTGCCAGCAGGGTCTATAATTCACCCCTCCACTTT. The J gene is TRBJ1-6, the V gene TRBV13; no definite D call. Germline V gene lookup returns CDR1 PRHDT and CDR2 FYEKMQ (reference sequence). V lost 6 bases and J 3 bases, leaving 3 bases between the germline ends. This CDR3 is built from 12 residues.

This clone was counted only a few times. J is TRBJ2-3 and V is TRBV9, with D unresolved. Germline V gives CDR1 SGDLS, CDR2 YYNGEE. CDR3 length: 12 residues. Trimming pared 3 bases from V and 6 bases from J, leaving 8 bases between. CDR3 amino acids: CASSAMEDTQYF. The CDR3 coding sequence is TGTGCCAGCAGCGCGATGGAGGATACGCAGTATTTT.